Listed here are 7 T cell receptor beta chains from one sample, sequenced in a study of identical twins. TCRdb re-derived calls from the 5' RACE reads in MiXCR, one entry per CDR3 protein. Here the sample spans around 1.7 million distinct CDR3 sequences, 32% being singletons. The sequencing sample was made of cord blood. All receptors derive from a newborn girl in good health.

The CDR3 region is CASSTPGQGTSRSGGTQYF. CDR3 in DNA: TGTGCCAGCAGCACTCCGGGACAGGGAACTAGCCGTTCGGGTGGTACGCAGTATTTT. The J gene is TRBJ2-3, the V gene TRBV6-1, with TRBD1 identical over 9 bases. This CDR3 comprises 19 residues. After removal of 6 bases from V and 8 bases from J, the junction contained 24 bases not matched to a gene. CDR1 and CDR2 (germline): MNHNS, SASEGT.

A note on this clonotype: Its ends do not fully match the called genes, so a read error is possible. Written as DNA, the CDR3 is TGCGCCAGCAGCGAGCTAAGTGGGGGCTATGACTACACCTTC. This encodes CASSELSGGYDYTF. The chain is built from TRBV5-1 and TRBJ1-2, with D possibly matching TRBD1 (6 bases). Germline assignment: CDR1 SGHRS and CDR2 YFSETQ. The CDR3 length is 14 residues.

This clonotype was counted at least ten times. The chain couples TRBV9 to TRBJ2-1; the D gene could be TRBD1 or TRBD2 (5 bases each). The CDR3 loop spans 13 amino acids. Trimming took off 4 bases at V and 6 bases at J, with 11 bases between the two ends. Germline V gene lookup returns CDR1 SGDLS and CDR2 YYNGEE. The CDR3 loop is CASSPGPGNEQFF. The CDR3 DNA is TGTGCCAGCAGCCCGGGGCCAGGCAATGAGCAGTTCTTC.

This clonotype was detected a few times. This sequence joins TRBV7-9 and TRBJ1-1; 9 bases are a match to TRBD1. After removal of 5 bases from V and 4 bases from J, the junction contained 2 bases not matched to a gene. The CDR3 spans 13 residues. Germline V gene sequence: CDR1 SEHNR, CDR2 FQNEAQ (reference sequence). CDR3 coding DNA: TGTGCCAGCAGCCGGGGACAGGGCACTGAAGCTTTCTTT. Translating gives CASSRGQGTEAFF.

The CDR3 protein is CASINGQPNQPQHF. Here the CDR3 DNA reads TGTGCCAGCATCAATGGACAACCGAATCAGCCCCAGCATTTT. The V gene is TRBV25-1, the J gene TRBJ1-5, with D perhaps TRBD1 (5 bases). Germline V gives CDR1 MGHDK, CDR2 SYGVNS. This CDR3 has 14 residues. V was trimmed by 7 bases and J by 4 bases, leaving 14 bases between them.

The V and J genes are TRBV12-3 or TRBV12-4 and TRBJ2-2; 9 bases are shared with TRBD2. The CDR3 has 15 amino acids. The ends lost 1 base at V and 6 bases at J; junction bases unmatched: 3. The CDR3 here is CASSLGASGAGELFF. CDR3 in DNA: TGTGCCAGCAGTTTAGGGGCTAGCGGGGCCGGGGAGCTGTTTTTT.

CDR3 residues: CASSFGQGVYNEQFF. CDR3 coding DNA: TGTGCCAGCAGTTTCGGACAGGGGGTCTACAATGAGCAGTTCTTC. The gene calls are TRBV27 and TRBJ2-1; 10 bases map to TRBD1. The V segment lost 3 bases and the J segment 3 bases; nucleotides outside the gene matches: 2. The length of the CDR3 is 15 residues. Germline CDR1 MNHEY, CDR2 SMNVEV (reference sequence).